The present entry profiles one T cell receptor (beta chain) with its context. What it binds is unknown. 13 Jbeta primers and 60 Vbeta primers were used for the PCR. The table came from immunoSEQ multiplex PCR; TCRdb's copy has only in-frame clones and leaves some out. This table holds over 100,000 clones, 70% to 80% found once. Trimming left V 4 bases short and J 5 bases short, with 21 bases between. CDR3 size: 16 residues. CDR1 and CDR2 from the germline V gene are SGHRS and YFSETQ. The data derive from a study of cytomegalovirus exposure and HLA in healthy donors. Study-wide results and limits: According to reports, the classifier identified cytomegalovirus status with high specificity and sensitivity.

V and J are TRBV5-1 and TRBJ1-1; possible D gene TRBD1, 6 bases. The sequencing sample was made of PBMCs. This TCR came from a human donor in good health. CDR3 amino acids: CASSEPRQATGTEAFF. The CDR3 DNA reads as TGCGCCAGCAGCGAGCCCCGGCAGGCTACAGGGACTGAAGCTTTCTTT.